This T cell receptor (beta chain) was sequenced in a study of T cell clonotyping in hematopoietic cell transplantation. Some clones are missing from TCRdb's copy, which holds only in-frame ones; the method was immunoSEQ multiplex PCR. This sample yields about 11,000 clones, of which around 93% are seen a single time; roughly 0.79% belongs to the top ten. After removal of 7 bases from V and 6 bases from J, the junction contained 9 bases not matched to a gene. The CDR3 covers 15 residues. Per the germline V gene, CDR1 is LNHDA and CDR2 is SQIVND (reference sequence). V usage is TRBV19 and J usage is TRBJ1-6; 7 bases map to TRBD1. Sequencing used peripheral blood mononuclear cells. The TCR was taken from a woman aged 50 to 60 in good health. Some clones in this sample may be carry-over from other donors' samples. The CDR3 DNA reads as TGTGCCAGTAAGTGGCAGGGGGAAGGTAATTCACCCCTCCACTTT. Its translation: CASKWQGEGNSPLHF. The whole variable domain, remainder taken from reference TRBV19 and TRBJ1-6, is DGGITQSPKYLFRKEGQNVTLSCEQNLNHDAMYWYRQDPGQGLRLIYYSQIVNDFQKGDIAEGYSVSREKKESFPLTVTSAQKNPTAFYLCASKWQGEGNSPLHFGNGTRLTVT.